Below are 10 T cell receptor beta chains sequenced from a single sample in a study of T cells in Graves' hyperthyroidism and ophthalmopathy. The TCR beta CDR3 regions underwent amplification using RNA transcripts as the source. The TCR CDR3 first-round RT-PCR relied on the HTBI primer set. In TCRdb, the multiplex PCR reads were re-called with MiXCR into one record per CDR3 protein. The data contain approximately 710,000 distinct CDR3 sequences, approximately 15% of them singletons. Sequences were obtained from blood. The receptor source for this set is a man in his fifties with Graves' hyperthyroidism.

This clonotype was detected many times. This rearrangement joins TRBV28 to TRBJ2-7; 7 bases map to TRBD1. V lost 6 bases and J lost 3; bases outside the gene matches: 17. The CDR3 contains 17 residues. Per germline, CDR1 MDHEN and CDR2 SYDVKM. CDR3 DNA: TGTGCCAGCAGCCCCCGGGACAGCCTCGGGATGGGCTACGAGCAGTACTTC. It specifies CASSPRDSLGMGYEQYF. The whole variable domain, remainder taken from reference TRBV28 and TRBJ2-7, is DVKVTQSSRYLVKRTGEKVFLECVQDMDHENMFWYRQDPGLGLRLIYFSYDVKMKEKGDIPEGYSVSREKKERFSLILESASTNQTSMYLCASSPRDSLGMGYEQYFGPGTRLTVT.

The J gene is TRBJ2-3, the V gene TRBV7-9; a weak D match, TRBD1 (6 bases). Trimming pared 5 bases from V and 0 bases from J, leaving 12 bases between. The CDR3 sequence is 15 residues long. Germline-derived CDR1 and CDR2 are SEHNR and FQNEAQ (reference sequence). The CDR3, as DNA: TGTGCCAGCAGCGGTGGACAGCCTAGCACAGATACGCAGTATTTT. It translates to CASSGGQPSTDTQYF.

This clonotype was recorded many times. The gene calls are TRBV7-3 and TRBJ1-1; no firm D call. Trimming stripped 3 bases from V and 1 base from J, with 9 bases between. In germline, CDR1 is SGHTA, CDR2 FQGTGA. The CDR3 is 14 amino acids. The CDR3 sequence: CASSLHGENTEAFF. CDR3 nucleotides: TGTGCCAGCAGCTTGCATGGTGAGAACACTGAAGCTTTCTTT. Combining the CDR3 with reference TRBV7-3 and TRBJ1-1 gives the whole variable domain GAGVSQTPSNKVTEKGKYVELRCDPISGHTALYWYRQSLGQGPEFLIYFQGTGAADDSGLPNDRFFAVRPEGSVSTLKIQRTERGDSAVYLCASSLHGENTEAFFGQGTRLTVV.

There are many counts of this clonotype. The chain is built from TRBV12-3 or TRBV12-4 and TRBJ1-4; 9 bases are shared with TRBD1. V shed 7 bases, J shed 6 bases, and the junction held 6 bases outside the gene matches. The CDR3 has 14 amino acids. The CDR3 coding sequence is TGTGCCAGCACTCCCGGGACAGGGCATGAAAAACTGTTTTTT. Translated: CASTPGTGHEKLFF.

The gene calls are TRBV6-2 or TRBV6-3 and TRBJ2-2; 7 bases match TRBD1. This CDR3 comprises 15 residues. Germline trimming cut 2 bases from V and 7 bases from J; bases unmatched to any gene: 7. The germline CDR1 and CDR2 sequences are MNHEY and SVGEGT. Here the CDR3 DNA reads TGTGCCAGCAGTTACGTGACAGGGAAGGGCGGGGAGCTGTTTTTT. As protein: CASSYVTGKGGELFF.

This clonotype was seen only a few times. V gene TRBV2 combines with J gene TRBJ2-1; D is possibly TRBD2 (6 bases). The germline V and J ends were trimmed by 5 bases and 9 bases, with 14 bases remaining between them. The V gene's germline CDR1 is SNHLY and CDR2 FYNNEI. The CDR3 runs to 13 residues. The chain's CDR3 is CASSWSGRGEQFF. The CDR3, as DNA: TGTGCCAGCAGTTGGTCGGGGCGGGGTGAGCAGTTCTTC.

V and J are TRBV5-1 and TRBJ1-1, with D hard to call. The CDR3 runs to 15 residues. Germline assignment: CDR1 SGHRS and CDR2 YFSETQ. The V and J ends lost 1 base and 2 bases respectively, with 12 bases between them. The CDR3 spells CASSLIPAGNTEAFF. The DNA of the CDR3 is TGCGCCAGCAGCTTGATCCCAGCGGGCAACACTGAAGCTTTCTTT.

The chain has TRBV6-1 and TRBJ1-1; 7 positions match TRBD1. Germline V gene data show CDR1 as MNHNS and CDR2 as SASEGT. V was pared by 10 bases and J by 4 bases, with 9 bases of the junction left unmatched. This CDR3 is built from 13 residues. The CDR3 region is CAIRDRVGTEAFF. CDR3 in DNA: TGTGCCATCAGAGACAGGGTGGGCACTGAAGCTTTCTTT.

This clonotype was seen many times. This sequence joins TRBV7-8 and TRBJ1-2, with D uncertain. The germline V gene encodes CDR1 SGHVS and CDR2 FQNEAQ. The CDR3 spans 13 residues. Trimming took off 5 bases at V and 2 bases at J, with 9 bases between the two ends. The CDR3 here is CASSPGRNYGYTF. CDR3 sequence (DNA): TGTGCCAGCAGCCCCGGCCGAAACTATGGCTACACCTTC.

The chain recombines TRBV19 with TRBJ1-2; 10 nucleotides align to TRBD1. Germline CDR1 is LNHDA and CDR2 is SQIVND (reference sequence). Trimming cost V 6 bases and J 4 bases; bases outside gene matches: 11. The CDR3 runs to 16 residues. The CDR3 is CASSPVAGTGVYGYTF. The CDR3 DNA is TGTGCCAGTAGCCCCGTGGCCGGGACAGGGGTCTATGGCTACACCTTC.